This entry is about one TCR beta chain. Its target is not known. The data derive from a study of vaccination effects on CD4 cells after COVID-19. ViraFEST assay sequencing came after antigen-specific CD4+ T cells were expanded with viral peptide pools. With nine to eleven days of culture completed, CD4+ T cells were isolated. Prior SARS-CoV-2 infection was absent in the vaccine recipients, as shown by negative nucleocapsid antibodies. On both days 3 and 7, half of the culture medium was replaced with IL-2 medium. Method: immunoSEQ multiplex PCR; TCRdb's copy keeps in-frame clones and lacks some. The table lists some 22,000 clones, about 69% of them singletons. The sequence was obtained from a human donor who received a COVID-19 vaccine. The specimen was CD4+ T cells from PBMCs cultured with HCoV-NL63 spike peptides, collected before COVID-19 vaccination.

CDR3 sequence: CASSPTGGYYGYTF. CDR3 coding DNA: TGTGCCAGCAGTCCGACAGGGGGCTACTATGGCTACACCTTC. The chain joins TRBV7-8 to TRBJ1-2, with 10 bases matching TRBD1. Germline assignment: CDR1 SGHVS and CDR2 FQNEAQ. The CDR3 has 14 residues. Trimming cost V 6 bases and J 3 bases; bases outside gene matches: 4.